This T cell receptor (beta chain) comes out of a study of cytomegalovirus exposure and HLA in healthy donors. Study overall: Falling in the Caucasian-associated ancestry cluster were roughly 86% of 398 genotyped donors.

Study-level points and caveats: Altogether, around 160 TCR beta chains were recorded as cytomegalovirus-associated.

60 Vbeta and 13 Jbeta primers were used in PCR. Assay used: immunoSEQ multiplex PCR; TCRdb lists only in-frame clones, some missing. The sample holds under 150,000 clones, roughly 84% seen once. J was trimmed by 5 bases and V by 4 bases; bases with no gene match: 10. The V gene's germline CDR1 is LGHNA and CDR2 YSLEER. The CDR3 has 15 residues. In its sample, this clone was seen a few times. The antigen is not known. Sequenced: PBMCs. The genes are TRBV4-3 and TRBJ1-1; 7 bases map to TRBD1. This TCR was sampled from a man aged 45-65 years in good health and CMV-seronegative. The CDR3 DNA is TGCGCCAGCAGCCTCTCCGACAGGGATGTAACTGAAGCTTTCTTT. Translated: CASSLSDRDVTEAFF.